This T cell receptor beta chain was sequenced during a study of molecular identifiers for immune sequencing clone quantification. The study's findings and limits: In cases of identical TCR molecules sharing a barcode, highly expanded clone sizes could be underestimated.

Turning to this clonotype: What it binds is not known.

Germline V CDR1 and CDR2: MNHEY, SMNVEV (reference sequence). The CDR3 loop spans 18 amino acids. V was clipped by 1 base and J by 0 bases; unmatched bases: 11. In preparing bulk TCR libraries, previously described methods and listed TCR primers were used. One entry per CDR3 protein results from TCRdb running MiXCR on the PCR reads. The table shows 460,000 or so distinct CDR3 sequences, with around 23% occurring only once. The V and J genes are TRBV27 and TRBJ1-1; 7 bases map to TRBD1. The material sequenced was naive CD8+ T cells from blood, with Jurkat cell RNA spiked in. Subset reported: FACS-sorted CD8+CD4-CCR7+CD45RA+ naive T cells. The receptor was derived from a human donor in good health. Some libraries in this study had Jurkat cell RNA spiked in. The CDR3 protein is CASSLYRGLPGMNTEAFF. The CDR3 DNA is TGTGCCAGCAGTTTATACAGGGGTCTCCCGGGGATGAACACTGAAGCTTTCTTT.